Below, 4 T cell receptor beta chains from the same sample are listed, as sequenced in a study of tumor and adjacent non-tumor tissue in lung cancer (dated by TCRdb to the late 2010s). RNA was isolated from bulk, unsorted tissue, and RNA quality was assessed with a NanoDrop ND-1000 and an Agilent 2100. The protocol used for the library was multiplex PCR. The sample was run on an Illumina HiSeq 2500. TCRbeta libraries were constructed through three rounds of nested PCR with primers (Table S4) according to protocols modified from ARM-PCR. TCRdb itself trimmed the public reads at Q25 with fastp, ran MiXCR and retained productive beta chains. For every CDR3 protein sequence, its rows merge into one entry that carries the most common genes and DNA. The sample table contains fewer than 120,000 distinct CDR3 sequences; only one count was recorded for 84% of them. The top ten hold 20% to 25% of the sample.

The sequenced sample consisted of lung tumor tissue. These receptors all come from a man aged 65 to 85 with non-small cell lung cancer.

As regards this clonotype: This may be a read error, as it is one base from a much larger clone. This chain uses TRBV7-9 with TRBJ1-3; the D gene is possibly TRBD1 (6 bases). The CDR3 length is 14 residues. Germline values: CDR1 SEHNR, CDR2 FQNEAQ (reference sequence). Here the CDR3 DNA reads TGTGTCAGCATACCCGGGACACCTGGAAACACCATATATTTT. Residues: CVSIPGTPGNTIYF.

With respect to this clonotype: A read error may account for a junction end that differs from germline. The V and J genes are TRBV10-2 and TRBJ2-4; no clear D. The germline CDR1 and CDR2 sequences are WSHSY and SAAADI. This CDR3 has 15 residues. The CDR3 reads CASNEYRDLRNIQYF. The CDR3 region has the DNA TGCGCCAGCAATGAGTATCGCGACCTGCGGAACATTCAGTACTTC.

This rearrangement joins TRBV14 to TRBJ2-3; 7 bases are a match to TRBD1. The V and J ends lost 1 base and 13 bases, in that order; junction bases with no gene match: 20. There are 17 residues in the CDR3. CDR1 is SGHDN and CDR2 is FVKESK in the germline V gene. CDR3 coding DNA: TGTGCCAGCAGCCAAGTTCGATATGGAGTTGGGACAGATATGAAGTATTTT. It specifies CASSQVRYGVGTDMKYF.

This chain links TRBV9 with TRBJ2-3; no clear D gene. The V gene's germline CDR1 is SGDLS and CDR2 YYNGEE. The CDR3 spans 16 residues. The ends were cut back, 4 bases at V and 0 bases at J, with 15 bases in the middle. Written as DNA, the CDR3 is TGTGCCAGCAGCACGCGAGGAGTATTCAGCACAGATACGCAGTATTTT. Residues: CASSTRGVFSTDTQYF.